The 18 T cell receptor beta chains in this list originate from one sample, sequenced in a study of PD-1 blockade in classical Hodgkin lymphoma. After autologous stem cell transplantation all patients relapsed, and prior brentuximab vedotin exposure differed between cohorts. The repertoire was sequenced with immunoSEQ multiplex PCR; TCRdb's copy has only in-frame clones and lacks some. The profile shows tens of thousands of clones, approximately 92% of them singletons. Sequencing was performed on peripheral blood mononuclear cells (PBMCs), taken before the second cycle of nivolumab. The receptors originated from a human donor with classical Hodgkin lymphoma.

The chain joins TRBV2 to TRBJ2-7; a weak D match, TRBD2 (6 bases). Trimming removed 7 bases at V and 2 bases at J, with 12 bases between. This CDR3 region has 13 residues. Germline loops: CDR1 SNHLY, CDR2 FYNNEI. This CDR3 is CASKTGAAYEQYF. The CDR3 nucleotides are TGTGCCAGCAAGACGGGAGCGGCCTACGAGCAGTACTTC.

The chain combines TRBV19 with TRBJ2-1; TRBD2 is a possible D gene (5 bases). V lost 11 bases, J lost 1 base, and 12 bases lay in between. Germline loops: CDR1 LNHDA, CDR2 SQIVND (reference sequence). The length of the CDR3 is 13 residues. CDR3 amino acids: CAASRGSYNEQFF. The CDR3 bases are TGTGCCGCAAGTCGGGGATCCTACAATGAGCAGTTCTTC.

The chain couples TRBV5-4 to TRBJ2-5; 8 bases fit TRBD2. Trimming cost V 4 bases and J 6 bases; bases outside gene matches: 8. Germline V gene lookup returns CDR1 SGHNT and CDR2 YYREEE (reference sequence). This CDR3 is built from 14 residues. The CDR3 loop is CASSTPGGRQTQYF. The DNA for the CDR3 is TGTGCCAGCAGCACCCCGGGAGGGCGACAGACCCAGTACTTC.

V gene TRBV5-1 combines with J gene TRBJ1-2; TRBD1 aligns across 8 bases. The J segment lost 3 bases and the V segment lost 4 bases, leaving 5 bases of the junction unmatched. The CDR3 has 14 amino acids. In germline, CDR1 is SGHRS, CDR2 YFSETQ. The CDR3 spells CASSRQGTDYGYTF. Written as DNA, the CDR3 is TGCGCCAGCAGCCGACAGGGGACGGACTATGGCTACACCTTC.

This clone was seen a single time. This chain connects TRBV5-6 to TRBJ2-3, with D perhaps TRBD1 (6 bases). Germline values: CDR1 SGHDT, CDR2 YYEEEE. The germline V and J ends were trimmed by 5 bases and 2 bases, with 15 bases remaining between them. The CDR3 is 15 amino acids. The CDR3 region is CASRTTGPNTDTQYF. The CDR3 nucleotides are TGTGCCAGCAGAACTACAGGGCCCAACACAGATACGCAGTATTTT.

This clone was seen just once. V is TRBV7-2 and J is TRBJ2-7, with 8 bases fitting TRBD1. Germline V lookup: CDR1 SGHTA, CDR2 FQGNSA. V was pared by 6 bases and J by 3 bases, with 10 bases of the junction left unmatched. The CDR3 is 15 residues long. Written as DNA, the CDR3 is TGTGCCAGCAGATTACCGGGACAGGCCGTCTACGAGCAGTACTTC. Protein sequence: CASRLPGQAVYEQYF.

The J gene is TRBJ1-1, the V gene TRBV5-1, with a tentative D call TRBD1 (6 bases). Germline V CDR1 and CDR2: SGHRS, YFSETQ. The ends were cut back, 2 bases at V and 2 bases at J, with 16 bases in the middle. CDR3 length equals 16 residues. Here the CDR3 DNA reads TGCGCCAGCAGCTTCGGGGCGAGGGGGATTAACACTGAAGCTTTCTTT. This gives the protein CASSFGARGINTEAFF.

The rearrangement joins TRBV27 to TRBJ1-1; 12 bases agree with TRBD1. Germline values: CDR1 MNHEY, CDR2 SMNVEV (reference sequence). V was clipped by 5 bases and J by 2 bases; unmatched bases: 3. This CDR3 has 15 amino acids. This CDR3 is CASSPGTGGNTEAFF. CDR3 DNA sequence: TGTGCCAGCAGTCCCGGGACAGGGGGCAACACTGAAGCTTTCTTT.

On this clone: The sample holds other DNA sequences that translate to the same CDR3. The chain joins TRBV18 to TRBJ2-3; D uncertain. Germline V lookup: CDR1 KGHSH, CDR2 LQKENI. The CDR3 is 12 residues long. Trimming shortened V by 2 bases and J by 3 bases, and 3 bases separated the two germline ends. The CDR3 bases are TGTGCCAGCTCACCAGGGACAGATACGCAGTATTTT. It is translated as CASSPGTDTQYF.

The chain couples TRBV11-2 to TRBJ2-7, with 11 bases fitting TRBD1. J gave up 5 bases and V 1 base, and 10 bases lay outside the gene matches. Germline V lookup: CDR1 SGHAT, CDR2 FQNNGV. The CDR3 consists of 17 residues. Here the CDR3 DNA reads TGTGCCAGCAGCTTAGGGGGGACAGGGGGTCTGAGGGACGAGCAGTACTTC. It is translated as CASSLGGTGGLRDEQYF.

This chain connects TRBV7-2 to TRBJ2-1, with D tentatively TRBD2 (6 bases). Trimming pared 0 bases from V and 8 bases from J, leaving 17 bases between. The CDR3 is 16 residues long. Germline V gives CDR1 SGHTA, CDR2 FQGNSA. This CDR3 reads CASSLARGSGLDEQFF. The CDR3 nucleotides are TGTGCCAGCAGCTTAGCTCGGGGGAGCGGCTTGGATGAGCAGTTCTTC.

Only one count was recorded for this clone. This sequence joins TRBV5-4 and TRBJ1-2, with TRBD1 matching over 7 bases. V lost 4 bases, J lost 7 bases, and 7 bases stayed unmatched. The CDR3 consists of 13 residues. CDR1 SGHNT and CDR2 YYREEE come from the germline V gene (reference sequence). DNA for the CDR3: TGTGCCAGCAGCCTAGACAGGGTTAGTGGCTACACCTTC. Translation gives CASSLDRVSGYTF.

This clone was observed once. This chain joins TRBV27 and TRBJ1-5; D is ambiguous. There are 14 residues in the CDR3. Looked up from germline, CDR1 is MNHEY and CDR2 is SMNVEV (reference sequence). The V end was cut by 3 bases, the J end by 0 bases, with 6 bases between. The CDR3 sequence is CASSLEASNQPQHF. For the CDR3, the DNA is TGTGCCAGCAGTTTGGAGGCTAGCAATCAGCCCCAGCATTTT.

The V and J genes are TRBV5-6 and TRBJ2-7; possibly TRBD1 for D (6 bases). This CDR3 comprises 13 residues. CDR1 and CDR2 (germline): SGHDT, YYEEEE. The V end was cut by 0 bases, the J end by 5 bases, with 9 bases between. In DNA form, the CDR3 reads TGTGCCAGCAGCTTGGGGGGGCCAGACGAGCAGTACTTC. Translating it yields CASSLGGPDEQYF.

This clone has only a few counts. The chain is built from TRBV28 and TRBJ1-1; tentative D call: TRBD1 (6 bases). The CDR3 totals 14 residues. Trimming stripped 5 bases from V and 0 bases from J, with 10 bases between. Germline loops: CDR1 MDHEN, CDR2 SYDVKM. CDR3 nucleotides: TGTGCCAGCAGTGACCAGGGGTTGAACACTGAAGCTTTCTTT. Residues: CASSDQGLNTEAFF.

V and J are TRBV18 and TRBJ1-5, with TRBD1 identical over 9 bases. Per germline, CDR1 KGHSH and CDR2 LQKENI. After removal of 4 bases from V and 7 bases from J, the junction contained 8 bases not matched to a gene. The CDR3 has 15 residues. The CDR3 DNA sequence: TGTGCCAGCTCACGTGGGGACAGGGTAAACCAGCCCCAGCATTTT. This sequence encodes CASSRGDRVNQPQHF.

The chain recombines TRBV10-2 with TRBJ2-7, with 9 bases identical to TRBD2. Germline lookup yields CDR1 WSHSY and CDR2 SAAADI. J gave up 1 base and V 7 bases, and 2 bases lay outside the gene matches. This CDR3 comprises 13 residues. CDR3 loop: CASTAGGSYEQYF. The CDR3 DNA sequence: TGCGCCAGCACTGCGGGGGGGTCCTACGAGCAGTACTTC.

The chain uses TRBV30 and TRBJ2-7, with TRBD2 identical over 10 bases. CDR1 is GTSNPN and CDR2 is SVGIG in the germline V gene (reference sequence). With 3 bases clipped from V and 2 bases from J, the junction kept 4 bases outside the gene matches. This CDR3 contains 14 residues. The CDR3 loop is CAWSLAGGPYEQYF. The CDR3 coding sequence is TGTGCCTGGAGCTTAGCGGGAGGCCCCTACGAGCAGTACTTC. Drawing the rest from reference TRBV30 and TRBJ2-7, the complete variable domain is SQTIHQWPATLVQPVGSPLSLECTVEGTSNPNLYWYRQAAGRGLQLLFYSVGIGQISSEVPQNLSASRPQDRQFILSSKKLLLSDSGFYLCAWSLAGGPYEQYFGPGTRLTVT.